These 10 T cell receptor beta chains originate from one sample sequenced in a study of blood T cells in healthy people across ages. A sample-barcoded 5' primer and a J-beta primer mix were used in a second PCR of roughly 6 to 11 cycles. TCRdb analysed the 5' RACE reads with MiXCR anew, one entry per CDR3 protein. This sample carries 1.5 million to 2 million distinct CDR3 sequences, roughly two fifths of them seen once, and the ten largest clones take 23%. The sample comprised blood. The receptors come from a human donor in good health.

This sequence joins TRBV10-3 and TRBJ2-1, with D perhaps matching TRBD1 (6 bases). Trimming shortened V by 4 bases and J by 7 bases, and 14 bases separated the two germline ends. CDR1 is ENHRY and CDR2 is SYGVKD in the germline V gene. CDR3 length: 14 residues. The CDR3 bases are TGTGCCATCAGTGCGAACCTAAGGGGGAATGAGCAGTTCTTC. Translation: CAISANLRGNEQFF.

This clonotype was counted a few times. This sequence joins TRBV6-2 or TRBV6-3 and TRBJ2-3; no clear D gene. This CDR3 comprises 12 residues. V gave up 7 bases and J gave up 0 bases, with 5 bases separating them. Germline-derived CDR1 and CDR2 are MNHEY and SVGEGT. Here the CDR3 reads CASTDSTDTQYF. The CDR3 DNA reads TGTGCCAGCACTGATAGCACAGATACGCAGTATTTT.

The chain employs TRBV7-2 and TRBJ2-1; TRBD2 aligns across 11 bases. V lost 4 bases, J lost 2 bases, and 10 bases stayed unmatched. The CDR3 sequence is 18 residues long. The germline V gene has CDR1 SGHTA and CDR2 FQGNSA. CDR3 coding DNA: TGTGCCAGCAGCTGGGGACTAGCGGAGCTCCTACCCTACAATGAGCAGTTCTTC. Encoded protein: CASSWGLAELLPYNEQFF.

The chain recombines TRBV7-2 with TRBJ2-3, with D unresolved. The CDR3 length is 13 residues. Trimming cost V 5 bases and J 2 bases, with 8 bases left between them. The germline V gene encodes CDR1 SGHTA and CDR2 FQGNSA. The DNA for the CDR3 is TGTGCCAGCAGCACTCCTCACACAGATACGCAGTATTTT. Translated, it gives CASSTPHTDTQYF.

V and J are TRBV6-1 and TRBJ1-2; D gene unclear. Between the trimmed V and J ends, which lost 0 bases and 4 bases, there was a span of 9 bases. This CDR3 contains 14 residues. The germline gives CDR1 MNHNS, CDR2 SASEGT. The CDR3 here is CASSEAPQVYGYTF. CDR3 nucleotide sequence: TGTGCCAGCAGTGAAGCCCCCCAGGTCTATGGCTACACCTTC.

V and J are TRBV20-1 and TRBJ2-7; TRBD1 matches 10 bases. The V and J ends lost 5 bases and 6 bases, in that order; junction bases with no gene match: 10. Germline CDR1 DFQATT, CDR2 SNEGSKA (reference sequence). The CDR3 contains 14 residues. The CDR3 reads CSAGRTGGDAEQYF. CDR3 nucleotide sequence: TGCAGTGCTGGAAGGACAGGGGGGGACGCCGAGCAGTACTTC.

This chain uses TRBV11-3 with TRBJ2-3; D unresolved. Looked up from germline, CDR1 is SGHNT and CDR2 is YENEEA. This CDR3 spans 14 amino acids. The germline V and J ends were trimmed by 5 bases and 4 bases, with 13 bases remaining between them. The CDR3 DNA reads TGTGCCAGCAGCCCCCCTCGGTCCCCAGATACGCAGTATTTT. Protein product: CASSPPRSPDTQYF.

This rearrangement joins TRBV7-9 to TRBJ1-2; D gene uncertain. The length of the CDR3 is 13 residues. Trimming cost V 6 bases and J 4 bases, with 12 bases left between them. Looked up from germline, CDR1 is SEHNR and CDR2 is FQNEAQ (reference sequence). The CDR3, as DNA: TGTGCCAGCAGTCGGGAGGGCAGCTATGGCTACACCTTC. This translates into CASSREGSYGYTF. Full variable domain (outside the CDR3, taken from reference TRBV7-9 and TRBJ1-2): DTGVSQNPRHKITKRGQNVTFRCDPISEHNRLYWYRQTLGQGPEFLTYFQNEAQLEKSRLLSDRFSAERPKGSFSTLEIQRTEQGDSAMYLCASSREGSYGYTFGSGTRLTVV.

This clonotype appeared many times. The chain employs TRBV11-2 and TRBJ2-3; a possible D gene is TRBD2 (5 bases). Germline V gene sequence: CDR1 SGHAT, CDR2 FQNNGV. The CDR3 totals 17 residues. Trimming pared 2 bases from V and 0 bases from J, leaving 15 bases between. The CDR3 DNA is TGTGCCAGCAGCTTATCCTCCGGGGTTACTAGCACAGATACGCAGTATTTT. It codes for CASSLSSGVTSTDTQYF.

Here the CDR3 reads CASSERGHGNEKLFF. Here the CDR3 DNA reads TGTGCCAGCAGTGAACGGGGGCATGGTAATGAAAAACTGTTTTTT. This rearrangement joins TRBV2 to TRBJ1-4; tentative D call: TRBD1 (6 bases). The CDR3 length is 15 residues. The ends were cut back, 2 bases at V and 4 bases at J, with 11 bases in the middle. Germline CDR1 SNHLY, CDR2 FYNNEI.